The 32 T cell receptor beta chains presented below share a single source sample, sequenced in a study of a mutant IDH1 vaccine in newly diagnosed glioma. The time point was: week 5, during vaccination. It was 300 ug of mutant IDH1 20-mer peptide that made up each vaccine dose, given with topical imiquimod. TCRdb's copy holds only in-frame clones and misses some; the assay was immunoSEQ multiplex PCR. This sample has 39,000 or so clones; 75% to 80% occur once, and the top ten carry around 6%. These TCRs are of unknown antigen specificity. The sequenced sample was PBMCs, obtained from a glioma patient whose treatment included an IDH1 peptide vaccine. The source is a middle-aged man with glioma.

This chain uses TRBV15 with TRBJ1-4, with TRBD1 identical over 8 bases. V lost 2 bases to trimming and J lost 6 bases; unmatched junction nucleotides: 5. The CDR3 extends over 15 amino acids. From germline, CDR1 is LNHNV and CDR2 YYDKDF (reference sequence). The CDR3 loop reads CATSRQGAVDEKLFF. CDR3 sequence (DNA): TGTGCCACCAGCAGACAGGGGGCCGTAGATGAAAAACTGTTTTTT.

V usage is TRBV4-1 and J usage is TRBJ1-1; 7 bases map to TRBD1. The length of the CDR3 is 13 residues. Trimming took 1 base from V and 11 from J; bases not matched to a gene: 7. Germline values: CDR1 MGHRA, CDR2 YSYEKL. The CDR3 sequence is CASSQVTQGEAFF. The CDR3 nucleotides are TGCGCCAGCAGCCAAGTAACGCAGGGGGAGGCTTTCTTT.

The CDR3 here is CACAGEYTEAFF. The CDR3 bases are TGTGCCTGCGCGGGGGAGTACACTGAAGCTTTCTTT. The J gene is TRBJ1-1, the V gene TRBV15; perhaps TRBD1 as D (5 bases). V dropped 11 bases and J dropped 3 bases, with 13 bases sitting between them. There are 12 residues in the CDR3. Germline V CDR1 and CDR2: LNHNV, YYDKDF (reference sequence).

The rearrangement joins TRBV7-9 to TRBJ2-7, with D hard to call. Germline lookup yields CDR1 SEHNR and CDR2 FQNEAQ (reference sequence). The CDR3 runs to 15 residues. Trimming shortened V by 0 bases and J by 1 base, and 10 bases separated the two germline ends. CDR3 sequence (DNA): TGTGCCAGCAGCTTAGCAGTCCGGCAGTCCTACGAGCAGTACTTC. It specifies CASSLAVRQSYEQYF.

The CDR3 coding sequence is TGTGCCAGCAGTGAAGGGGGTTCCGGAAACACCATATATTTT. This translates into CASSEGGSGNTIYF. The rearrangement links TRBV2 to TRBJ1-3; D remains ambiguous. This CDR3 comprises 14 residues. V was trimmed by 1 base and J by 4 bases, leaving 8 bases between them. Germline loops: CDR1 SNHLY, CDR2 FYNNEI. The variable domain in full, completed from reference TRBV2 and TRBJ1-3, reads EPEVTQTPSHQVTQMGQEVILRCVPISNHLYFYWYRQILGQKVEFLVSFYNNEISEKSEIFDDQFSVERPDGSNFTLKIRSTKLEDSAMYFCASSEGGSGNTIYFGEGSWLTVV.

The chain uses TRBV7-9 and TRBJ1-1; D not resolved. Looked up from germline, CDR1 is SEHNR and CDR2 is FQNEAQ (reference sequence). V was pared by 3 bases and J by 0 bases, with 5 bases between. This CDR3 has 13 amino acids. The CDR3 DNA reads TGTGCCAGCAGCTTTAGCATGAACACTGAAGCTTTCTTT. Its translation: CASSFSMNTEAFF. Full variable domain (remainder filled in from reference TRBV7-9 and TRBJ1-1): DTGVSQNPRHKITKRGQNVTFRCDPISEHNRLYWYRQTLGQGPEFLTYFQNEAQLEKSRLLSDRFSAERPKGSFSTLEIQRTEQGDSAMYLCASSFSMNTEAFFGQGTRLTVV.

The V and J genes are TRBV6-5 and TRBJ1-6, with D perhaps matching TRBD1 (5 bases). With 2 bases removed from V and 10 bases from J, the gap between germline ends came to 18 bases. The length of the CDR3 is 16 residues. The V gene's germline CDR1 is MNHEY and CDR2 SVGAGI. This CDR3 is CASSYRRGGGGSPLHF. The CDR3 DNA reads as TGTGCCAGCAGTTACCGACGGGGGGGAGGAGGGTCACCCCTCCACTTT.

The chain has TRBV19 and TRBJ2-5, with 7 bases lining up with TRBD2. Germline lookup yields CDR1 LNHDA and CDR2 SQIVND (reference sequence). This CDR3 comprises 15 residues. With 2 bases clipped from V and 4 bases from J, the junction kept 7 bases outside the gene matches. The CDR3 loop is CASSIWGREGETQYF. The CDR3 nucleotides read TGTGCCAGTAGTATATGGGGCAGGGAGGGAGAGACCCAGTACTTC.

This clone has a single count. The rearrangement uses TRBV10-2 and TRBJ2-1; a possible D gene is TRBD1 (5 bases). Germline-derived CDR1 and CDR2 are WSHSY and SAAADI. With 2 bases removed from V and 9 bases from J, the gap between germline ends came to 11 bases. There are 13 residues in the CDR3. The CDR3 nucleotides are TGCGCCAGCAGTGAGGCCCAGGGTACTGAGCAGTTCTTC. Translating gives CASSEAQGTEQFF.

V usage is TRBV6-6 and J usage is TRBJ2-7; 7 bases are shared with TRBD2. The V and J ends lost 6 bases and 4 bases, in that order; junction bases with no gene match: 9. There are 14 residues in the CDR3. Germline V gene sequence: CDR1 MNHNY, CDR2 SVGAGI (reference sequence). The CDR3 nucleotides are TGTGCCAGCAGACCCCCGGGACTAAAGTACGAGCAGTACTTC. Its protein is CASRPPGLKYEQYF.

This clone came up once. This sequence joins TRBV14 and TRBJ2-3; 14 bases agree with TRBD2. The trim removed 4 bases at V and 2 bases at J, leaving 5 bases unmatched. Per germline, CDR1 SGHDN and CDR2 FVKESK. The CDR3 is made up of 17 amino acids. The CDR3 DNA is TGTGCCAGCAGCCCGGGACTAGCGGGGGACTACACAGATACGCAGTATTTT. Its protein is CASSPGLAGDYTDTQYF. Filled out from reference TRBV14 and TRBJ2-3, the complete variable domain reads EAGVTQFPSHSVIEKGQTVTLRCDPISGHDNLYWYRRVMGKEIKFLLHFVKESKQDESGMPNNRFLAERTGGTYSTLKVQPAELEDSGVYFCASSPGLAGDYTDTQYFGPGTRLTVL.

The chain has TRBV30 and TRBJ1-3; no clear D. CDR1 is GTSNPN, CDR2 SVGIG, per germline (reference sequence). Trimming pared 2 bases from V and 0 bases from J, leaving 8 bases between. The CDR3 length is 14 residues. The CDR3 loop is CAWSLWGSGNTIYF. The CDR3 DNA reads TGTGCCTGGAGTCTATGGGGCTCTGGAAACACCATATATTTT.

The chain carries TRBV19 and TRBJ2-4; D perhaps matches TRBD1 (5 bases). The CDR3 extends over 15 amino acids. Germline V lookup: CDR1 LNHDA, CDR2 SQIVND (reference sequence). V lost 5 bases and J 0 bases, leaving 11 bases between the germline ends. CDR3 nucleotides: TGTGCCAGTAGTCCCGCGACAGCAGCCAAAAACATTCAGTACTTC. As protein: CASSPATAAKNIQYF.

V usage is TRBV29-1 and J usage is TRBJ1-2; D may be TRBD1 (5 bases). The V and J ends lost 6 bases and 1 base respectively, with 12 bases between them. This CDR3 has 13 amino acids. From germline, CDR1 is SQVTM and CDR2 ANQGSEA. The CDR3 loop reads CSVRDPHNYGYTF. The CDR3, as DNA: TGCAGCGTCCGGGACCCCCATAACTATGGCTACACCTTC.

V usage is TRBV6-5 and J usage is TRBJ1-5; maybe TRBD1 (5 bases). The length of the CDR3 is 14 residues. Trimming took off 4 bases at V and 3 bases at J, with 10 bases between the two ends. Germline CDR1 MNHEY, CDR2 SVGAGI. CDR3 coding DNA: TGTGCCAGCAGTTCCCCCAGGGACAATCAGCCCCAGCATTTT. Protein sequence: CASSSPRDNQPQHF.

This chain uses TRBV5-1 with TRBJ2-1; the match to TRBD1 covers 7 bases. The V segment lost 4 bases and the J segment 0 bases; nucleotides outside the gene matches: 7. Germline V gene sequence: CDR1 SGHRS, CDR2 YFSETQ. The CDR3 has 16 amino acids. DNA of the CDR3: TGCGCCAGCAGCCTAGGGGACAGAGCCTCCTACAATGAGCAGTTCTTC. Protein sequence: CASSLGDRASYNEQFF.

V gene TRBV5-1 combines with J gene TRBJ2-3; 13 bases agree with TRBD2. CDR1 is SGHRS and CDR2 is YFSETQ in the germline V gene. V lost 4 bases and J lost 1; bases outside the gene matches: 9. This CDR3 has 18 residues. CDR3 sequence (DNA): TGCGCCAGCAGCACCGCAGGGACTAGCGGGGACGGCACAGATACGCAGTATTTT. Translated, it gives CASSTAGTSGDGTDTQYF.

The chain couples TRBV5-1 to TRBJ2-4, with TRBD1 matching 8 bases. Germline CDR1 and CDR2: SGHRS and YFSETQ. CDR3 length equals 14 residues. J gave up 1 base and V 5 bases, and 2 bases lay outside the gene matches. The CDR3 DNA follows: TGCGCCAGCAGGACAGGGGACGCCAAAAACATTCAGTACTTC. This encodes CASRTGDAKNIQYF.

The chain joins TRBV30 to TRBJ1-1; the D is unclear. Between the trimmed V and J ends, which lost 2 bases and 6 bases, there was a span of 7 bases. CDR1 is GTSNPN, CDR2 SVGIG, per germline (reference sequence). The CDR3 has 11 residues. The CDR3 nucleotides read TGTGCCTGGAGTAAATCAGCTGAAGCTTTCTTT. Protein: CAWSKSAEAFF.

CDR3 sequence: CASSAGPDDEQYF. Written as DNA, the CDR3 is TGTGCCAGCTCGGCGGGACCAGACGACGAGCAGTACTTC. The genes are TRBV18 and TRBJ2-7, with D maybe TRBD2 (6 bases). V was clipped by 6 bases and J by 5 bases, with 14 bases between them. CDR1 and CDR2 from the germline V gene are KGHSH and LQKENI. The CDR3 loop spans 13 amino acids.

The chain links TRBV4-1 to TRBJ2-3; 9 nucleotides match TRBD2. CDR1 is MGHRA, CDR2 YSYEKL, per germline. This CDR3 contains 15 residues. Losses at the gene ends were 2 bases for V and 2 bases for J; bases not matched to a gene: 2. The CDR3 reads CASSQQRGATDTQYF. DNA for the CDR3: TGCGCCAGCAGCCAACAGCGGGGGGCCACAGATACGCAGTATTTT.

The CDR3 coding sequence is TGTGCCAGTCTTAGCGGGGGGTTACTTGGCTACGAGCAGTACTTC. This sequence encodes CASLSGGLLGYEQYF. The chain joins TRBV11-3 to TRBJ2-7; 10 bases match TRBD2. CDR3 length equals 15 residues. Germline V lookup: CDR1 SGHNT, CDR2 YENEEA. Trimming at V came to 9 bases and at J to 3 bases, leaving 11 bases not matched to a gene.

The gene calls are TRBV30 and TRBJ1-3; no firm D call. The length of the CDR3 is 13 residues. V was pared by 4 bases and J by 0 bases, with 7 bases between. Germline assignment: CDR1 GTSNPN and CDR2 SVGIG (reference sequence). CDR3 sequence: CAWTEYSGNTIYF. CDR3 nucleotides: TGTGCCTGGACTGAGTACTCTGGAAACACCATATATTTT. Combining the CDR3 with reference TRBV30 and TRBJ1-3 gives the whole variable domain SQTIHQWPATLVQPVGSPLSLECTVEGTSNPNLYWYRQAAGRGLQLLFYSVGIGQISSEVPQNLSASRPQDRQFILSSKKLLLSDSGFYLCAWTEYSGNTIYFGEGSWLTVV.

The chain joins TRBV18 to TRBJ2-1, with no clear D. With 2 bases removed from V and 0 bases from J, the gap between germline ends came to 11 bases. This CDR3 is built from 16 residues. CDR1 and CDR2 (germline): KGHSH, LQKENI. The DNA for the CDR3 is TGTGCCAGCTCACCAGTGACACCGAGCTCCTACAATGAGCAGTTCTTC. It translates to CASSPVTPSSYNEQFF.

The genes are TRBV20-1 and TRBJ1-3; D unclear. The germline gives CDR1 DFQATT, CDR2 SNEGSKA (reference sequence). The CDR3 runs 11 residues. V lost 6 bases and J lost 4, with 7 bases in between. In DNA, the CDR3 is TGCAGTGCGAACGGCGGAAACACCATATATTTT. It is translated as CSANGGNTIYF.

As DNA, the CDR3 is TGTGCCAGCAGACCGGACAGGGGGCGTCCCTACGAGCAGTACTTC. This encodes CASRPDRGRPYEQYF. The chain has TRBV6-5 and TRBJ2-7; 11 nucleotides align to TRBD1. The length of the CDR3 is 15 residues. Looked up from germline, CDR1 is MNHEY and CDR2 is SVGAGI. With V trimmed by 6 bases and J by 2 bases, 6 bases remained unmatched.

The V and J genes are TRBV19 and TRBJ2-1; the D call may be TRBD1 or TRBD2 (6 bases each). Germline V gene sequence: CDR1 LNHDA, CDR2 SQIVND (reference sequence). The CDR3 is made up of 14 amino acids. Trimming pared 7 bases from V and 7 bases from J, leaving 17 bases between. DNA for the CDR3: TGTGCCAGTACCAATCTACAGGGAGGTAATGAGCAGTTCTTC. This encodes CASTNLQGGNEQFF.

The V and J genes are TRBV9 and TRBJ2-7, with TRBD2 matching 9 bases. Germline assignment: CDR1 SGDLS and CDR2 YYNGEE. V lost 4 bases, J lost 7 bases, and 12 bases stayed unmatched. This CDR3 is 15 amino acids long. The CDR3 nucleotides are TGTGCCAGCAGCCCGTCCGGGACTAGCTATGGGGAGCAGTACTTC. It codes for CASSPSGTSYGEQYF.

This sequence joins TRBV6-4 and TRBJ2-1, with 10 bases matching TRBD2. V trimming: 0 bases; J trimming: 2 bases; junction bases outside the gene matches: 7. Germline V gene lookup returns CDR1 MRHNA and CDR2 SNTAGT. The CDR3 covers 18 residues. CDR3 sequence: CASSDSASGGAAYNEQFF. In DNA, the CDR3 is TGTGCCAGCAGTGACTCAGCGAGCGGGGGGGCCGCCTACAATGAGCAGTTCTTC.

The chain is built from TRBV7-8 and TRBJ1-5; a possible D gene is TRBD1 (6 bases). CDR1 is SGHVS, CDR2 FQNEAQ, per germline. CDR3 size: 16 residues. V was pared by 1 base and J by 3 bases, with 13 bases between. The DNA for the CDR3 is TGTGCCAGCAGCTTAGAGGGGGGGGGATTCAATCAGCCCCAGCATTTT. Translated, it gives CASSLEGGGFNQPQHF.

The chain couples TRBV6-5 to TRBJ1-4; tentative D call: TRBD1 (5 bases). The CDR3 has 13 amino acids. Trimming shortened V by 5 bases and J by 8 bases, and 12 bases separated the two germline ends. Germline-derived CDR1 and CDR2 are MNHEY and SVGAGI. The CDR3 coding sequence is TGTGCCAGCAGTACCAGGGTCAGGGAAAAACTGTTTTTT. It codes for CASSTRVREKLFF.

V usage is TRBV30 and J usage is TRBJ2-7; 7 positions agree with TRBD1. The CDR3 covers 12 residues. Germline trimming cut 4 bases from V and 4 bases from J; bases unmatched to any gene: 4. CDR1 and CDR2 (germline): GTSNPN, SVGIG (reference sequence). CDR3 region: CAWKGGPYEQYF. Here the CDR3 DNA reads TGTGCCTGGAAAGGGGGCCCTTACGAGCAGTACTTC.